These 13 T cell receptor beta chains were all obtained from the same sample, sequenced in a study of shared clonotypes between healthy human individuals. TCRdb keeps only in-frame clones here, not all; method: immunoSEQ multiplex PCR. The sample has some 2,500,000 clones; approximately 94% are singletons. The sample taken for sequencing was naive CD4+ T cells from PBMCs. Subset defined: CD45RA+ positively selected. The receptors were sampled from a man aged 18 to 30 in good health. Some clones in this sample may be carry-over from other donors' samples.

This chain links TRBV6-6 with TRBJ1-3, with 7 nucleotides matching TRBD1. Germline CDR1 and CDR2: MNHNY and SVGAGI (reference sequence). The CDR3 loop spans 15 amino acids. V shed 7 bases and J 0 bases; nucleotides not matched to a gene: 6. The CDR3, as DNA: TGTGCCAGCAATCCGACAGGGAGCTCTGGAAACACCATATATTTT. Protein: CASNPTGSSGNTIYF.

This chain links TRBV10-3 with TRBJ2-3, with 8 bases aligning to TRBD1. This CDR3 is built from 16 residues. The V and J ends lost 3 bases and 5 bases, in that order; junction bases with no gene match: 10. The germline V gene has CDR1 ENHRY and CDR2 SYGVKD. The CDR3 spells CAISDPGRGLKDTQYF. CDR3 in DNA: TGTGCCATCAGTGATCCTGGCAGGGGGCTGAAAGATACGCAGTATTTT.

In DNA form, the CDR3 reads TGTGCCAGCAGCTTAGGGGTGACTAGCGGGAGTTGGGTCTACAATGAGCAGTTCTTC. It codes for CASSLGVTSGSWVYNEQFF. V usage is TRBV7-6 and J usage is TRBJ2-1; 12 nucleotides line up with TRBD2. Germline loops: CDR1 SGHVS, CDR2 FNYEAQ. The V gene end was trimmed by 1 base and the J gene end by 3 bases; junction bases not matched to a gene: 10. The CDR3 totals 19 residues.

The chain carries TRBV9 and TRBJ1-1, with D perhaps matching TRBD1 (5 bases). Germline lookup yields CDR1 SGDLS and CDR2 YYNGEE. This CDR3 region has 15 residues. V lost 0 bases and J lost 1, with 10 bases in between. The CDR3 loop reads CASSVGPGQNTEAFF. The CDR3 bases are TGTGCCAGCAGCGTAGGTCCGGGGCAGAACACTGAAGCTTTCTTT.

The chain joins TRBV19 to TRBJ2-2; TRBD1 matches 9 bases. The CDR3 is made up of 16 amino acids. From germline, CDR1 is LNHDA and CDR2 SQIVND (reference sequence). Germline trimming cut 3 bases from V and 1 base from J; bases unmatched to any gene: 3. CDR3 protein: CASSIPGQGNTGELFF. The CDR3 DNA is TGTGCCAGTAGTATCCCGGGACAGGGGAACACCGGGGAGCTGTTTTTT.

CDR3 region: CASKMDSPSAYGYTF. The CDR3 DNA follows: TGTGCCAGCAAGATGGACAGCCCATCTGCCTATGGCTACACCTTC. V usage is TRBV6-6 and J usage is TRBJ1-2; perhaps TRBD1 as D (6 bases). There are 15 residues in the CDR3. Looked up from germline, CDR1 is MNHNY and CDR2 is SVGAGI (reference sequence). The V and J ends lost 7 bases and 4 bases respectively, with 19 bases between them.

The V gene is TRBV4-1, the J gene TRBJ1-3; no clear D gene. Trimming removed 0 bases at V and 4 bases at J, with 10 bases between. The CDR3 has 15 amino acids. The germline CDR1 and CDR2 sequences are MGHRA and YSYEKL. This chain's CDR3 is CASSQELVGGNTIYF. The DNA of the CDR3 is TGCGCCAGCAGCCAAGAGTTAGTGGGGGGAAACACCATATATTTT.

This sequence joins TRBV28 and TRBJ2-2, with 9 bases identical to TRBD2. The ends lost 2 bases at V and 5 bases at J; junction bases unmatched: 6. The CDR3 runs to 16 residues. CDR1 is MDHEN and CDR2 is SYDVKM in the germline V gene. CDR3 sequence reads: CASSLGRLAATGELFF. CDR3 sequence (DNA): TGTGCCAGCAGTTTAGGGCGACTAGCGGCGACCGGGGAGCTGTTTTTT.

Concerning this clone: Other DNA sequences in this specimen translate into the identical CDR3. In DNA, the CDR3 is TGTGCCAGCACGCGGGAGTACGAGCAGTACTTC. The encoded protein is CASTREYEQYF. J is TRBJ2-7 and V is TRBV2; 7 bases are shared with TRBD2. The CDR3 totals 11 residues. V shed 7 bases, J shed 4 bases, and the junction held 1 base outside the gene matches. The germline CDR1 and CDR2 sequences are SNHLY and FYNNEI.

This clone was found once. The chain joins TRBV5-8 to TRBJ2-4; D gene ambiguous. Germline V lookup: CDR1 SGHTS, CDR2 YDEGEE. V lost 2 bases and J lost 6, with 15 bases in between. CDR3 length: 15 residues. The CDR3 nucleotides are TGTGCCAGCAGCTTTTCTTGGGCGCCTACAAACATTCAGTACTTC. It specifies CASSFSWAPTNIQYF.

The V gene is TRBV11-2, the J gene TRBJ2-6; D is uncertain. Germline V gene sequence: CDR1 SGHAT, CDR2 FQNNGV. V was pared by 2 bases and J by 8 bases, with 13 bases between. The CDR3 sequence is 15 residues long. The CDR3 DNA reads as TGTGCCAGCAGCTTAAGCTCTTTCTCATCCAACGTCCTGACTTTC. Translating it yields CASSLSSFSSNVLTF.

CDR3 protein: CAISDQEETQYF. The CDR3 nucleotides are TGTGCCATCAGTGACCAGGAAGAGACCCAGTACTTC. The V and J genes are TRBV10-3 and TRBJ2-5, with D unresolved. Per germline, CDR1 ENHRY and CDR2 SYGVKD. The V end was cut by 3 bases, the J end by 3 bases, with 5 bases between. The CDR3 totals 12 residues.

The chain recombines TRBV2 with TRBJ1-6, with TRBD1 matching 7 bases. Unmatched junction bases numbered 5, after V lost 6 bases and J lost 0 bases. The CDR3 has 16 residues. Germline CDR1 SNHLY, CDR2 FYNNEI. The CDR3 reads CASRQQGSSYNSPLHF. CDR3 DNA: TGTGCCAGCAGACAACAGGGGAGCTCCTATAATTCACCCCTCCACTTT. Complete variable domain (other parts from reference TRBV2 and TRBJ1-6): EPEVTQTPSHQVTQMGQEVILRCVPISNHLYFYWYRQILGQKVEFLVSFYNNEISEKSEIFDDQFSVERPDGSNFTLKIRSTKLEDSAMYFCASRQQGSSYNSPLHFGNGTRLTVT.